This TCR beta chain was captured in a study of T cell changes during pregnancy in multiple sclerosis. Produced via immunoSEQ multiplex PCR; TCRdb's table is partial and in-frame only. The data hold 60,000 to 95,000 clones, with about 90% observed a single time. The germline gives CDR1 SGHTS, CDR2 YDEGEE. The ends lost 6 bases at V and 3 bases at J; junction bases unmatched: 11. The CDR3 has 15 residues. The chain is built from TRBV5-8 and TRBJ1-2; 7 bases fit TRBD1. The receptor's source is a female donor with multiple sclerosis, enrolled in a pregnancy study. The sequenced sample was CD4+ T cells from peripheral blood mononuclear cells, obtained before pregnancy. CDR3 nucleotides: TGTGCCAGCACCCTCACAGGGGTTTATTACTATGGCTACACCTTC. This translates into CASTLTGVYYYGYTF.